These 3 T cell receptor beta chains originate from one sample sequenced in a study of cytotoxic CD8 clonotypes in ibrutinib-treated CLL. Clones were read by immunoSEQ multiplex PCR, and TCRdb kept only the in-frame ones, dropping some. The table shows roughly 52,000 clones, with approximately 50% occurring only once. The sample in question was PBMCs, obtained after 12 months of ibrutinib treatment. The receptors were gathered from a human donor with chronic lymphocytic leukemia.

This chain connects TRBV4-1 to TRBJ2-3; 15 nucleotides line up with TRBD2. This CDR3 is 16 amino acids long. Germline lookup yields CDR1 MGHRA and CDR2 YSYEKL. The trim removed 3 bases at V and 6 bases at J, leaving 4 bases unmatched. CDR3 in amino acids: CASSHGTSGGRDTQYF. DNA of the CDR3: TGCGCCAGCAGCCACGGGACTAGCGGGGGGAGGGATACGCAGTATTTT.

A single count supports this clone. This chain joins TRBV5-1 and TRBJ1-6; D is possibly TRBD1 (5 bases). This CDR3 is 16 amino acids long. Trimming cost V 0 bases and J 1 base, with 8 bases left between them. The germline V gene has CDR1 SGHRS and CDR2 YFSETQ. This CDR3 reads CASSLGDGSYNSPLHF. The CDR3 DNA is TGCGCCAGCAGCTTGGGGGACGGGTCCTATAATTCACCCCTCCACTTT.

This clone showed up just a few times. In DNA, the CDR3 is TGCAGCGCTGACGACTTCGGAAACATTCAGTACTTC. This encodes CSADDFGNIQYF. This chain connects TRBV29-1 to TRBJ2-4; D is unclear. The V and J ends lost 7 bases and 6 bases respectively, with 13 bases between them. This CDR3 has 12 residues. Germline lookup yields CDR1 SQVTM and CDR2 ANQGSEA. Combining the CDR3 with reference TRBV29-1 and TRBJ2-4 gives the whole variable domain SAVISQKPSRDICQRGTSLTIQCQVDSQVTMMFWYRQQPGQSLTLIATANQGSEATYESGFVIDKFPISRPNLTFSTLTVSNMSPEDSSIYLCSADDFGNIQYFGAGTRLSVL.